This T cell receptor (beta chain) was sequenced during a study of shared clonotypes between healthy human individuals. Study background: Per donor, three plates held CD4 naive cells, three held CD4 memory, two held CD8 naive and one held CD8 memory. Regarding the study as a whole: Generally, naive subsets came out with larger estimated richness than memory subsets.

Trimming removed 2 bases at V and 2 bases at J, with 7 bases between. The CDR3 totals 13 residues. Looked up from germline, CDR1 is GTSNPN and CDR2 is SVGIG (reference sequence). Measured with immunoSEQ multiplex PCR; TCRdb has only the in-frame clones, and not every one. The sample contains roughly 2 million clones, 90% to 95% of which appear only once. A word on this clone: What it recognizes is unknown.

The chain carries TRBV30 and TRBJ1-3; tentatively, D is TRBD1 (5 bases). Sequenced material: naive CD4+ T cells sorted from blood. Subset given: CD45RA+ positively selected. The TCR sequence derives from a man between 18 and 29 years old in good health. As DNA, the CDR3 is TGTGCCTGGAGTCTGACAGCTGGAAACACCATATATTTT. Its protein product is CAWSLTAGNTIYF.